Following are 17 T cell receptor beta chains from one sample sequenced in a study of blood T cell repertoires in COVID-19. Profiling relied on immunoSEQ multiplex PCR, and the TCRdb table lists in-frame clones only, not all of them. The repertoire includes approximately 150,000 clones, around 90% of them detected once, and about 4% sits in the top ten. The sample comprised peripheral blood. These receptor sequences come from a woman aged 60-75 years with active or convalescent COVID-19.

The genes are TRBV6-5 and TRBJ1-5, with TRBD1 matching over 11 bases. The CDR3 loop spans 13 amino acids. Unmatched junction bases numbered 2, after V lost 8 bases and J lost 5 bases. Germline values: CDR1 MNHEY, CDR2 SVGAGI. CDR3 DNA sequence: TGTGCCAGCCAGGGACAGGGGGATCAGCCCCAGCATTTT. This codes for CASQGQGDQPQHF.

CDR3 loop: CASSFGQVYEQYF. CDR3 DNA sequence: TGCGCCAGCAGCTTTGGGCAGGTATACGAGCAGTACTTC. This chain joins TRBV5-1 and TRBJ2-7, with D hard to call. The V and J ends lost 2 bases and 4 bases respectively, with 10 bases between them. Germline V lookup: CDR1 SGHRS, CDR2 YFSETQ. The CDR3 totals 13 residues.

The V call is TRBV7-2, the J call TRBJ2-5, with D maybe TRBD2 (6 bases). Trimming shortened V by 1 base and J by 5 bases, and 17 bases separated the two germline ends. The CDR3 is 16 residues long. Germline CDR1 reads SGHTA; CDR2 reads FQGNSA. CDR3 sequence (DNA): TGTGCCAGCAGCTTAGTAAGGATTCTTGGGGGGGAGACCCAGTACTTC. Translating gives CASSLVRILGGETQYF.

The V gene is TRBV19, the J gene TRBJ2-7; a possible D gene is TRBD1 (6 bases). Between the trimmed V and J ends, which lost 7 bases and 0 bases, there was a span of 10 bases. Germline V lookup: CDR1 LNHDA, CDR2 SQIVND (reference sequence). This CDR3 spans 13 amino acids. For the CDR3, the DNA is TGTGCCAGTAAAACGACAGGCTCCTACGAGCAGTACTTC. Translation gives CASKTTGSYEQYF.

This clone was seen more than once but under ten times. The V call is TRBV7-9, the J call TRBJ1-1; the D gene is possibly TRBD1 (5 bases). The CDR3 spans 15 residues. V was pared by 4 bases and J by 3 bases, with 15 bases between. Germline V gene lookup returns CDR1 SEHNR and CDR2 FQNEAQ (reference sequence). The CDR3 DNA is TGTGCCAGCAGCTCAACTTGGGGGGTAGACACTGAAGCTTTCTTT. It is translated as CASSSTWGVDTEAFF.

V usage is TRBV29-1 and J usage is TRBJ1-1; 9 nucleotides align to TRBD1. Looked up from germline, CDR1 is SQVTM and CDR2 is ANQGSEA. The CDR3 has 14 amino acids. V gave up 5 bases and J gave up 6 bases; unmatched junction bases: 10. The CDR3 coding sequence is TGCAGCGTTCAACAACAGGGGGCCCGACCTGAAGCTTTCTTT. Translating gives CSVQQQGARPEAFF.

The rearrangement links TRBV11-2 to TRBJ1-2; a weak D match, TRBD1 (5 bases). The CDR3 runs 17 residues. V shed 0 bases and J shed 8 bases, with 22 bases lying between them. Germline CDR1 and CDR2: SGHAT and FQNNGV. CDR3 protein: CASSLDPGLLSLGGYTF. The CDR3 nucleotides are TGTGCCAGCAGCTTAGATCCGGGACTCCTTTCGTTGGGAGGCTACACCTTC.

The V and J genes are TRBV3-1 (or the pseudogene TRBV3-2) and TRBJ2-7; 8 bases fit TRBD1. In germline, CDR1 is LGHDT, CDR2 YNNKEL (reference sequence). CDR3 length: 12 amino acids. J gave up 9 bases and V 3 bases, and 4 bases lay outside the gene matches. The CDR3 sequence is CASSQAGTGQYF. In DNA form, the CDR3 reads TGTGCCAGCAGCCAGGCCGGGACAGGGCAGTACTTC.

The chain recombines TRBV12-3 or TRBV12-4 with TRBJ2-5; possible D gene TRBD2, 6 bases. This CDR3 has 13 amino acids. Trimming removed 7 bases at V and 7 bases at J, with 16 bases between. CDR3 protein: CASNPGDGTTQYF. The CDR3 DNA is TGTGCCAGCAACCCGGGGGATGGTACGACCCAGTACTTC.

This chain connects TRBV10-3 to TRBJ1-4, with 8 bases identical to TRBD1. V lost 4 bases, J lost 7 bases, and 8 bases stayed unmatched. Germline V gene data show CDR1 as ENHRY and CDR2 as SYGVKD. The CDR3 covers 15 residues. CDR3 nucleotides: TGTGCCATCAGTGGCCGGACAGGGCATGGTGAAAAACTGTTTTTT. Translation gives CAISGRTGHGEKLFF.

The rearrangement links TRBV7-2 to TRBJ1-2, with 8 bases matching TRBD1. CDR1 SGHTA and CDR2 FQGNSA come from the germline V gene. The V segment lost 5 bases and the J segment 6 bases; nucleotides outside the gene matches: 5. CDR3 length: 13 residues. The CDR3 reads CASSPDRANGYTF. As DNA, the CDR3 is TGTGCCAGCAGCCCGGACAGGGCTAATGGCTACACCTTC.

The chain recombines TRBV9 with TRBJ1-5; D unresolved. Germline loops: CDR1 SGDLS, CDR2 YYNGEE. Trimming removed 2 bases at V and 3 bases at J, with 12 bases between. This CDR3 is 15 amino acids long. The DNA for the CDR3 is TGTGCCAGCAGCGTGGGCCAGCAAACCAATCAGCCCCAGCATTTT. As protein: CASSVGQQTNQPQHF.

The chain couples TRBV5-1 to TRBJ2-1, with 9 bases fitting TRBD1. Germline CDR1 reads SGHRS; CDR2 reads YFSETQ. After removal of 5 bases from V and 3 bases from J, the junction contained 9 bases not matched to a gene. CDR3 length: 16 residues. CDR3 nucleotides: TGCGCCAGCAGACCCGCCGGGACAGGGAACTACAATGAGCAGTTCTTC. This encodes CASRPAGTGNYNEQFF. Full variable domain (rest looked up from reference TRBV5-1 and TRBJ2-1): KAGVTQTPRYLIKTRGQQVTLSCSPISGHRSVSWYQQTPGQGLQFLFEYFSETQRNKGNFPGRFSGRQFSNSRSEMNVSTLELGDSALYLCASRPAGTGNYNEQFFGPGTRLTVL.

This chain connects TRBV7-2 to TRBJ2-1; perhaps TRBD1 as D (5 bases). CDR1 is SGHTA, CDR2 FQGNSA, per germline. The V end lost 0 bases, the J end lost 5 bases, and 5 bases lay between the germline ends. This CDR3 comprises 13 residues. The CDR3 sequence: CASSLAGDNEQFF. For the CDR3, the DNA is TGTGCCAGCAGCTTAGCAGGGGACAATGAGCAGTTCTTC. Full variable domain (remainder filled in from reference TRBV7-2 and TRBJ2-1): GAGVSQSPSNKVTEKGKDVELRCDPISGHTALYWYRQSLGQGLEFLIYFQGNSAPDKSGLPSDRFSAERTGGSVSTLTIQRTQQEDSAVYLCASSLAGDNEQFFGPGTRLTVL.

The genes are TRBV19 and TRBJ2-4, with a tentative D call TRBD1 (6 bases). CDR1 is LNHDA and CDR2 is SQIVND in the germline V gene (reference sequence). This CDR3 has 14 residues. The germline V and J ends were trimmed by 5 bases and 8 bases, with 16 bases remaining between them. In DNA form, the CDR3 reads TGTGCCAGTAGTCCCCAACAGGGATGGGACATTCAGTACTTC. Residues: CASSPQQGWDIQYF.

The V gene is TRBV6-2 or TRBV6-3, the J gene TRBJ2-7, with 9 positions matching TRBD2. Looked up from germline, CDR1 is MNHEY and CDR2 is SVGEGT. The CDR3 spans 14 residues. The J segment lost 2 bases and the V segment lost 5 bases, leaving 4 bases of the junction unmatched. CDR3 amino acids: CASSRLAAPYEQYF. CDR3 coding DNA: TGTGCCAGCAGTAGACTAGCGGCACCCTACGAGCAGTACTTC.

V is TRBV18 and J is TRBJ1-5; D is unclear. CDR3 size: 14 residues. Trimming removed 2 bases from V and 1 base from J, with 6 bases in between. Germline V CDR1 and CDR2: KGHSH, LQKENI. The CDR3 here is CASSPVHSNQPQHF. DNA for the CDR3: TGTGCCAGCTCACCAGTACACAGCAATCAGCCCCAGCATTTT.